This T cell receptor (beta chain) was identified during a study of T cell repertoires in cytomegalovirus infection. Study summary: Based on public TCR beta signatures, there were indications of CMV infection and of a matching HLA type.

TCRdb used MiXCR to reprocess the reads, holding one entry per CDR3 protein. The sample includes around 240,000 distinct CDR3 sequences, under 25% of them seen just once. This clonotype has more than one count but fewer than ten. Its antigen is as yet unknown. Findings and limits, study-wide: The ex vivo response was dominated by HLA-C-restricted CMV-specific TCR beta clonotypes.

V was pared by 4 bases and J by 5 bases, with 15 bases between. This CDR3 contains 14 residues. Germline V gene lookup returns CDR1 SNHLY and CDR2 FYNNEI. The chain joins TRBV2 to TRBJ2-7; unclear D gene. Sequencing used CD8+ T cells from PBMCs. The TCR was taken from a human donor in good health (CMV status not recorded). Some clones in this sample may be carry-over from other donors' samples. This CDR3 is CASSGLDGANEQYF. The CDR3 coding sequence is TGTGCCAGCAGTGGTTTGGACGGTGCTAACGAGCAGTACTTC.